The T cell receptor beta chain under discussion was sequenced for a study of blood T cell repertoires in COVID-19. In the study overall: The United States, Italy and Spain provided the acute and convalescent COVID-19 samples. Nucleic acid was either cDNA or gDNA, and it came from T cells, B-cell-depleted T cells, or PBMCs.

In the authors' workflow: It was from reference gene primer amplification that nucleated cell counts were estimated. TCRdb's copy holds only in-frame clones and misses some; the assay was immunoSEQ multiplex PCR. D and trimming come from the DNA, and the V and J calls and clone size come from that table. Seen here are around 290,000 clones, 87% observed once, and the top ten hold roughly 7.1%. In germline, CDR1 is SGHNT, CDR2 YYREEE (reference sequence). There are 15 residues in the CDR3. The trim removed 5 bases at V and 3 bases at J, leaving 7 bases unmatched. This receptor was obtained from a woman in her forties or fifties who had recovered from COVID-19. The sample comprised peripheral blood. V is TRBV5-4 and J is TRBJ1-4; 7 bases are a match to TRBD1. CDR3 residues: CASSRGGSANEKLFF. CDR3 nucleotides: TGTGCCAGCAGTCGAGGGGGCTCGGCTAATGAAAAACTGTTTTTT.